What follows are 7 T cell receptor beta chains derived from one specimen sequenced in a study of blood T cell repertoires in COVID-19. TCRdb keeps only in-frame clones here, not all; method: immunoSEQ multiplex PCR. The table shows 150,000 or so clones, with under 90% occurring only once. Specimen: peripheral blood. The source of these receptors is a woman of 80 years or more with acute or convalescent COVID-19.

The chain links TRBV11-3 to TRBJ2-1, with D tentatively TRBD2 (6 bases). Per the germline V gene, CDR1 is SGHNT and CDR2 is YENEEA. V was trimmed by 1 base and J by 7 bases, leaving 8 bases between them. CDR3 size: 13 residues. CDR3 amino acids: CASSLVRGNEQFF. In DNA, the CDR3 is TGTGCCAGCAGCTTAGTACGGGGGAATGAGCAGTTCTTC.

The chain links TRBV5-1 to TRBJ2-1; D remains unclear. The V gene's germline CDR1 is SGHRS and CDR2 YFSETQ. Trimming left V 0 bases short and J 7 bases short, with 8 bases between. CDR3 length: 13 amino acids. For the CDR3, the DNA is TGCGCCAGCAGCTTGGGGCACTATAATGAGCAGTTCTTC. Residues: CASSLGHYNEQFF.

This sequence joins TRBV14 and TRBJ1-1; no clear D gene. The germline CDR1 and CDR2 sequences are SGHDN and FVKESK. This CDR3 region has 15 residues. The V end lost 0 bases, the J end lost 3 bases, and 11 bases lay between the germline ends. The DNA for the CDR3 is TGTGCCAGCAGCCAAGATTTAACGCGGTACACTGAAGCTTTCTTT. This translates into CASSQDLTRYTEAFF.

The chain combines TRBV30 with TRBJ1-2; 7 bases align to TRBD1. Germline V gene sequence: CDR1 GTSNPN, CDR2 SVGIG (reference sequence). With V trimmed by 5 bases and J by 4 bases, 7 bases remained unmatched. CDR3 length: 13 residues. CDR3: CAWGTESLYGYTF. The CDR3, as DNA: TGTGCCTGGGGGACAGAGAGTCTCTATGGCTACACCTTC.

The chain links TRBV10-2 to TRBJ1-1; tentative D call: TRBD1 (5 bases). CDR1 and CDR2 (germline): WSHSY, SAAADI. This CDR3 contains 14 residues. Trimming left V 3 bases short and J 1 base short, with 9 bases between. The CDR3 reads CASSDRGGNTEAFF. Written as DNA, the CDR3 is TGCGCCAGCAGTGATCGGGGGGGGAACACTGAAGCTTTCTTT.

V usage is TRBV6-5 and J usage is TRBJ2-7; 9 bases align to TRBD1. Germline-derived CDR1 and CDR2 are MNHEY and SVGAGI. This CDR3 has 15 residues. Losses at the gene ends were 5 bases for V and 2 bases for J; bases not matched to a gene: 7. CDR3 loop: CASSQQGANPYEQYF. CDR3 bases: TGTGCCAGCAGTCAACAGGGGGCCAACCCCTACGAGCAGTACTTC.

The chain recombines TRBV7-9 with TRBJ2-1; TRBD2 agrees at 10 bases. Germline V lookup: CDR1 SEHNR, CDR2 FQNEAQ (reference sequence). This CDR3 comprises 15 residues. V dropped 1 base and J dropped 7; count of bases not matched to a gene: 4. The CDR3 spells CASSLVPSGGNEQFF. For the CDR3, the DNA is TGTGCCAGCAGCTTAGTTCCTAGCGGGGGTAATGAGCAGTTCTTC.